This entry lists 11 T cell receptor beta chains sequenced from one sample in a study of T cells in Graves' hyperthyroidism and ophthalmopathy. Amplification targeted TCR beta CDR3 regions from RNA transcripts. When the TCR CDR3 underwent first-round RT-PCR, the HTBI primer set was used. TCRdb reprocessed the multiplex PCR reads with MiXCR, giving one entry per CDR3 protein. The sample lists a few hundred thousand distinct CDR3 sequences; around a sixth were seen once. Source material: blood. Receptors originate from a young woman with Graves' hyperthyroidism that later progressed to Graves' ophthalmopathy.

The rearrangement joins TRBV9 to TRBJ2-2, with D maybe TRBD2 (7 bases). The CDR3 has 17 residues. V was pared by 4 bases and J by 5 bases, with 21 bases between. Germline values: CDR1 SGDLS, CDR2 YYNGEE. CDR3 DNA sequence: TGTGCCAGCAGCCCCAACCCTCGGGGGGCGCGTACCGGGGAGCTGTTTTTT. It codes for CASSPNPRGARTGELFF.

Comments on this clonotype: This could be a read error, since a much larger clone is one nucleotide away. The chain combines TRBV28 with TRBJ2-1; 7 positions agree with TRBD1. The CDR3 is 15 amino acids. Germline CDR1 is MDHEN and CDR2 is SYDVKM. J gave up 4 bases and V 5 bases, and 8 bases lay outside the gene matches. The CDR3 is CASSRPGQAYNEQFF. The DNA of the CDR3 is TGTGCCAGCAGTAGACCCGGACAGGCGTACAATGAGCAGTTCTTC.

In regard to this clonotype: This sequence may be a read error, since a much larger clone differs from it by one base. J is TRBJ2-3 and V is TRBV11-2; D call uncertain. There are 16 residues in the CDR3. Germline V gene lookup returns CDR1 SGHAT and CDR2 FQNNGV. CDR3 sequence (DNA): TGTGCCAGCACCTTAGATATAGGTCCCATGGGGGATACGCAGTATTTT. This translates into CASTLDIGPMGDTQYF.

This CDR3 reads CASSEWLAGYEQYF. Here the CDR3 DNA reads TGTGCCAGCAGTGAATGGTTGGCAGGGTACGAGCAGTACTTC. This rearrangement joins TRBV6-1 to TRBJ2-7, with a possible D match to TRBD1 (5 bases). The CDR3 covers 14 residues. Germline CDR1 and CDR2: MNHNS and SASEGT. The V gene lost 2 bases and the J gene lost 4 bases, with 12 bases spanning the gap.

This clonotype was picked up many times. The V call is TRBV20-1, the J call TRBJ1-1; D might be TRBD1 (6 bases). CDR1 and CDR2 from the germline V gene are DFQATT and SNEGSKA (reference sequence). The CDR3 consists of 12 residues. Trimming removed 5 bases from V and 5 bases from J, with 12 bases in between. CDR3 amino acids: CSAQQGSTEAFF. DNA of the CDR3: TGCAGTGCTCAACAGGGTAGTACTGAAGCTTTCTTT.

This clonotype has at least ten counts. The chain combines TRBV18 with TRBJ2-2; D remains unclear. The CDR3 has 16 amino acids. The ends were cut back, 4 bases at V and 1 base at J, with 13 bases in the middle. CDR1 is KGHSH and CDR2 is LQKENI in the germline V gene. CDR3 region: CASSLFASKNTGELFF. In DNA, the CDR3 is TGTGCCAGCTCACTGTTCGCGAGCAAGAACACCGGGGAGCTGTTTTTT.

As to this clonotype: A much larger clone differs from this one at a single base, so this may be a read error. V is TRBV5-6 and J is TRBJ2-3; 8 nucleotides line up with TRBD1. V gave up 6 bases and J gave up 6 bases; unmatched junction bases: 15. Germline CDR1 SGHDT, CDR2 YYEEEE. This CDR3 has 16 amino acids. CDR3 DNA: TGTGCCAGCAACAGAGTCAAAACAGGGGGTTGGGATACGCAGTATTTT. Translated: CASNRVKTGGWDTQYF.

This chain joins TRBV19 and TRBJ1-5; D remains ambiguous. The germline V and J ends were trimmed by 1 base and 0 bases, with 10 bases remaining between them. CDR1 is LNHDA and CDR2 is SQIVND in the germline V gene (reference sequence). This CDR3 comprises 16 residues. As DNA, the CDR3 is TGTGCCAGTAGTATAGGGAAGGGTAATAGCAATCAGCCCCAGCATTTT. This encodes CASSIGKGNSNQPQHF.

Ten or more counts support this clonotype. The V and J genes are TRBV2 and TRBJ1-3; D unclear. V gave up 7 bases and J gave up 0 bases, with 16 bases separating them. From germline, CDR1 is SNHLY and CDR2 FYNNEI. The length of the CDR3 is 16 residues. CDR3 coding DNA: TGTGCCAGCATCCCTCACGCGGGGTACTCTGGAAACACCATATATTTT. Protein sequence: CASIPHAGYSGNTIYF.

This clonotype appeared many times. V and J are TRBV20-1 and TRBJ1-6; D possibly corresponds to TRBD1 (6 bases). Germline CDR1 and CDR2: DFQATT and SNEGSKA (reference sequence). CDR3 size: 16 residues. Trimming shortened V by 0 bases and J by 7 bases, and 16 bases separated the two germline ends. The CDR3 here is CSARDPDRSRNSPLHF. The DNA for the CDR3 is TGCAGTGCTAGAGACCCCGACAGGTCACGGAATTCACCCCTCCACTTT.

The sample holds a few counts of this clonotype. The genes are TRBV29-1 and TRBJ2-3; no clear D. The CDR3 covers 14 residues. The germline CDR1 and CDR2 sequences are SQVTM and ANQGSEA. Trimming took off 7 bases at V and 0 bases at J, with 14 bases between the two ends. The CDR3 sequence is CSAKPPASTDTQYF. CDR3 coding DNA: TGCAGCGCGAAACCCCCCGCTAGCACAGATACGCAGTATTTT.